Presented here are 8 T cell receptor beta chains from one specimen sequenced in a study of T-cell memory formation after mild COVID-19. TCRdb processed the 5' RACE reads anew with MiXCR; each CDR3 protein has one entry. The table has about 420,000 distinct CDR3 sequences, 23% seen once. The specimen sequenced was PBMCs or a T cell subset sorted from them (not recorded which). These receptors originate from an adult woman who had mild COVID-19 (a few samples of this study predate the infection). Cell type and time point are not known.

The V gene is TRBV7-9, the J gene TRBJ1-2; 9 nucleotides match TRBD1. The CDR3 is 14 amino acids. The V and J ends lost 5 bases and 6 bases, in that order; junction bases with no gene match: 7. Looked up from germline, CDR1 is SEHNR and CDR2 is FQNEAQ (reference sequence). The CDR3, as DNA: TGTGCCAGCAGCCATGACAGGGGGATGGATGGCTACACCTTC. Its protein product is CASSHDRGMDGYTF.

There are a few counts of this clonotype. The chain uses TRBV12-3 or TRBV12-4 and TRBJ1-1; 8 nucleotides agree with TRBD1. With 0 bases clipped from V and 11 bases from J, the junction kept 8 bases outside the gene matches. CDR3 size: 14 residues. CDR3 sequence (DNA): TGTGCCAGCAGTTTAGCTGTCCAGGGGGCTGGGGCTTTCTTT. This codes for CASSLAVQGAGAFF.

In its sample, this clonotype was seen a few times. This chain links TRBV29-1 with TRBJ2-5; 7 nucleotides line up with TRBD1. The CDR3 extends over 13 amino acids. CDR1 is SQVTM, CDR2 ANQGSEA, per germline. V lost 7 bases and J lost 2; bases outside the gene matches: 7. The CDR3 DNA reads as TGCAGCGAGACAGGGCAATTACAAGAGACCCAGTACTTC. Translation gives CSETGQLQETQYF.

Only a few counts were recorded for this clonotype. This chain uses TRBV3-1 with TRBJ2-7; D is undetermined. Trimming shortened V by 1 base and J by 2 bases, and 12 bases separated the two germline ends. The CDR3 has 15 amino acids. Germline lookup yields CDR1 LGHDT and CDR2 YNNKEL (reference sequence). The CDR3 sequence: CASSQGSVGTYEQYF. In DNA, the CDR3 is TGTGCCAGCAGCCAAGGGAGCGTGGGGACCTACGAGCAGTACTTC.

This clonotype came up a few times. The V gene is TRBV10-3, the J gene TRBJ1-1; D remains ambiguous. V lost 10 bases to trimming and J lost 1 base, with 10 bases between them. This CDR3 spans 12 amino acids. The germline V gene encodes CDR1 ENHRY and CDR2 SYGVKD. CDR3 sequence: CASMAENTEAFF. The CDR3 coding sequence is TGTGCCAGCATGGCGGAGAACACTGAAGCTTTCTTT.

In its sample, this clonotype was seen a few times. J is TRBJ2-7 and V is TRBV6-1; no reliable D call. This CDR3 has 13 residues. V lost 2 bases and J 4 bases, leaving 9 bases between the germline ends. Looked up from germline, CDR1 is MNHNS and CDR2 is SASEGT. DNA of the CDR3: TGTGCCAGCAGTGAAAGGATGTTTTACGAGCAGTACTTC. Amino acid sequence: CASSERMFYEQYF.

This clonotype appeared a few times. This chain uses TRBV29-1 with TRBJ1-1, with a weak D call TRBD1 (6 bases). The CDR3 loop spans 14 amino acids. Germline CDR1 is SQVTM and CDR2 is ANQGSEA. Trimming stripped 4 bases from V and 0 bases from J, with 12 bases between. Here the CDR3 reads CSVALQGMNTEAFF. CDR3 sequence (DNA): TGCAGCGTTGCCTTACAGGGTATGAACACTGAAGCTTTCTTT.

The J gene is TRBJ2-3, the V gene TRBV10-3, with TRBD1 as a possible D gene (5 bases). Trimming stripped 6 bases from V and 2 bases from J, with 9 bases between. Germline V gene lookup returns CDR1 ENHRY and CDR2 SYGVKD. This CDR3 is 13 amino acids long. The CDR3 sequence is CAIRGPSTDTQYF. CDR3 DNA sequence: TGTGCCATCAGGGGGCCCTCCACAGATACGCAGTATTTT.